The following is a T cell receptor (beta chain) sequence with its context. Its cognate antigen is unknown. The source of the sample is a study of OX40 agonist ivuxolimab in advanced cancers. Study outcomes and limitations: In general, CD8+ T cells held more expanded clones than CD4+ did, on average.

Trimming took off 8 bases at V and 7 bases at J, with 18 bases between the two ends. CDR3 length: 13 residues. Germline values: CDR1 GTSNPN, CDR2 SVGIG (reference sequence). Clones were read by immunoSEQ multiplex PCR, and TCRdb kept only the in-frame ones, dropping some. The table lists 35,000 to 40,000 clones, approximately 79% of them singletons. The gene calls are TRBV30 and TRBJ2-1; perhaps TRBD2 as D (5 bases). The source of this sequence is an adult with an advanced solid tumor such as melanoma, head and neck, liver or kidney cancer. Sequenced material: CD4+ or CD8+ T cells sorted from blood, taken in a trial of the OX40 agonist ivuxolimab. DNA for the CDR3: TGTGCCGCCTTAGTGGGAGTACGTAATGAGCAGTTCTTC. Translated: CAALVGVRNEQFF.